Shown below are 8 T cell receptor beta chains from a single sample sequenced in a study of cytomegalovirus exposure and HLA in healthy donors. The PCR contained 60 Vbeta and 13 Jbeta primers. Some clones are missing from TCRdb's copy, which holds only in-frame ones; the method was immunoSEQ multiplex PCR. The sample holds 150,000 to 170,000 clones, approximately 72% seen once. The sample comprised PBMCs. The source of these receptors is a man between 18 and 35 years old in good health and CMV-seronegative.

The V gene is TRBV7-2, the J gene TRBJ1-1, with 9 bases fitting TRBD1. The germline V gene has CDR1 SGHTA and CDR2 FQGNSA. This CDR3 is built from 15 residues. V gave up 3 bases and J gave up 1 base; unmatched junction bases: 3. CDR3: CASSFGGQGNTEAFF. The CDR3 nucleotides are TGTGCCAGCAGCTTTGGGGGACAGGGGAACACTGAAGCTTTCTTT.

J is TRBJ2-3 and V is TRBV21-1; the table's D call, TRBD2, was not checked against the DNA. TRBV21-1 is an annotated pseudogene. The CDR3 runs 15 residues. The CDR3 coding sequence is TGTGCCAGCAGCCCTTGGTGGGGGGGGGAAGATACGCAGTATTTT. Protein: CASSPWWGGEDTQYF.

The chain's CDR3 is CASRTVPRGNTEAFF. CDR3 in DNA: TGTGCCAGCAGGACAGTCCCGCGAGGTAACACTGAAGCTTTCTTT. The chain employs TRBV6-1 and TRBJ1-1, with a tentative D call TRBD1 (5 bases). Germline V CDR1 and CDR2: MNHNS, SASEGT. This CDR3 comprises 15 residues. With 6 bases removed from V and 2 bases from J, the gap between germline ends came to 16 bases.

The chain joins TRBV10-3 to TRBJ1-2, with TRBD1 matching over 8 bases. This CDR3 contains 13 residues. V lost 5 bases, J lost 6 bases, and 5 bases stayed unmatched. Germline loops: CDR1 ENHRY, CDR2 SYGVKD. CDR3 nucleotides: TGTGCCATCAGTCCGGGACAGGAGGATGGCTACACCTTC. Residues: CAISPGQEDGYTF.

This clone was observed a few times. In DNA, the CDR3 is TGTGCCAGCAGCGTAGACCTCAGCGGGGGTTTGGGGAATGAGCAGTTCTTC. This gives the protein CASSVDLSGGLGNEQFF. The J gene is TRBJ2-1, the V gene TRBV9, with 8 bases lining up with TRBD2. The V segment lost 0 bases and the J segment 7 bases; nucleotides outside the gene matches: 12. This CDR3 is 17 amino acids long. Germline V lookup: CDR1 SGDLS, CDR2 YYNGEE.

The J gene is TRBJ2-2, the V gene TRBV6-4; 8 bases line up with TRBD2. Per germline, CDR1 MRHNA and CDR2 SNTAGT. The CDR3 covers 15 residues. Germline trimming cut 2 bases from V and 6 bases from J; bases unmatched to any gene: 5. The CDR3 spells CASSDPAGESGELFF. Here the CDR3 DNA reads TGTGCCAGCAGTGACCCAGCGGGGGAATCCGGGGAGCTGTTTTTT.

This clone appeared a few times. This chain links TRBV7-8 with TRBJ1-2; 7 bases are a match to TRBD1. Trimming took 3 bases from V and 5 from J; bases not matched to a gene: 9. The CDR3 totals 15 residues. Germline loops: CDR1 SGHVS, CDR2 FQNEAQ. The CDR3: CASSFAGTALYGYTF. The CDR3 region has the DNA TGTGCCAGCAGCTTTGCCGGGACAGCTCTTTATGGCTACACCTTC. Variable domain in full (rest from reference TRBV7-8 and TRBJ1-2): GAGVSQSPRYKVAKRGQDVALRCDPISGHVSLFWYQQALGQGPEFLTYFQNEAQLDKSGLPSDRFFAERPEGSVSTLKIQRTQQEDSAVYLCASSFAGTALYGYTFGSGTRLTVV.

About this clone: At one of its ends the junction is not consistent with the germline gene, which may arise from a read error. V gene TRBV30 combines with J gene TRBJ2-6; 10 nucleotides align to TRBD1. CDR1 and CDR2 (germline): GTSNPN, SVGIG (reference sequence). The CDR3 length is 17 residues. The CDR3 DNA follows: TGTGCCTGGAGTAGAGACAGGGGGCCAACCGGGGCCAACGGCCTGACTTTC. It encodes CAWSRDRGPTGANGLTF.